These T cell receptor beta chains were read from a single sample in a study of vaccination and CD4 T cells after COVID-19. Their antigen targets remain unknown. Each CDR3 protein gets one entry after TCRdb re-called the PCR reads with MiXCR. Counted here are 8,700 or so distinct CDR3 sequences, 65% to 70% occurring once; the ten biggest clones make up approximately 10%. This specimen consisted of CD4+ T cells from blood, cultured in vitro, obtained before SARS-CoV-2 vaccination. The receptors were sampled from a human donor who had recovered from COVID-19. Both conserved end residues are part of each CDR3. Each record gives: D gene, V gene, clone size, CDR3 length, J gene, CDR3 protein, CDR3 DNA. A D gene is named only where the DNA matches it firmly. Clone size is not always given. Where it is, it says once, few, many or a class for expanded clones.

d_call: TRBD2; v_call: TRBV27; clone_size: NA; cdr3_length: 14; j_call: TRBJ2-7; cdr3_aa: CASSLKPSGYEQYF; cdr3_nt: TGTGCCAGCAGTTTAAAACCTAGCGGATACGAGCAGTACTTC
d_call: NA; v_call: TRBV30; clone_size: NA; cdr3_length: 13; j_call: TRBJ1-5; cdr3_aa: CAWTWDRDQPQHF; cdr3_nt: TGTGCCTGGACCTGGGACCGGGATCAGCCCCAGCATTTT
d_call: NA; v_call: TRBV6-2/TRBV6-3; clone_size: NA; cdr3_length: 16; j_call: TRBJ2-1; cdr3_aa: CASSYSARIGTNEQFF; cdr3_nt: TGTGCCAGCAGTTACTCAGCCCGTATCGGGACCAACGAGCAGTTCTTC
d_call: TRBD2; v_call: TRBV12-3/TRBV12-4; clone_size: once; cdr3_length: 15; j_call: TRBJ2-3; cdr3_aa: CASNKSGSSTDTQYF; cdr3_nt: TGTGCCAGCAACAAAAGCGGGAGTAGCACAGATACGCAGTATTTT
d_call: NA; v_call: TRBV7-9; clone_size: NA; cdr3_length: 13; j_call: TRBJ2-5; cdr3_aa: CASTWGRGETQYF; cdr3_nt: TGTGCCAGCACCTGGGGGCGCGGAGAGACCCAGTACTTC
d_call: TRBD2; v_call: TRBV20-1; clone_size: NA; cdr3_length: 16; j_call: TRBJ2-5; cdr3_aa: CSARERAGVGQETQYF; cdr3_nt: TGCAGTGCTAGAGAAAGAGCGGGAGTGGGGCAAGAGACCCAGTACTTC
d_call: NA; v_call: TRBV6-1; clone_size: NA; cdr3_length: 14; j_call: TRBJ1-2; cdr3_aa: CASRQRAGVHGYTF; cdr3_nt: TGTGCCAGCAGACAAAGAGCAGGGGTTCATGGCTACACCTTC
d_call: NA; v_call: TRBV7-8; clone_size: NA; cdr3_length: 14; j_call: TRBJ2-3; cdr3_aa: CASSEDSAGDTQYF; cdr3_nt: TGTGCCAGCAGCGAAGACAGTGCAGGAGATACGCAGTATTTT
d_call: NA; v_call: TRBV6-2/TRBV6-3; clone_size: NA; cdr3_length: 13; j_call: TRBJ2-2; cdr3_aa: CASSRDTTGELFF; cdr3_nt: TGTGCCAGCAGTAGGGACACCACCGGGGAGCTGTTTTTT
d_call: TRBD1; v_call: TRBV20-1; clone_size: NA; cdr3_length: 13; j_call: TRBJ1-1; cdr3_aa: CSAISGTGTEAFF; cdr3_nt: TGCAGTGCTATTTCCGGGACAGGAACTGAAGCTTTCTTT
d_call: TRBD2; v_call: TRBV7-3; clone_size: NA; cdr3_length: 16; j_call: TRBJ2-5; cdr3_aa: CASSLIGRGGQETQYF; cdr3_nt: TGTGCCAGCAGCTTAATTGGGCGGGGGGGCCAAGAGACCCAGTACTTC
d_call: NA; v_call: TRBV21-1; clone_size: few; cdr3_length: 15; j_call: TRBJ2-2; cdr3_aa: CASTPSGRNSGELFF; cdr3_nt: TGTGCCAGCACCCCTAGCGGGAGGAACAGCGGGGAGCTGTTTTTT